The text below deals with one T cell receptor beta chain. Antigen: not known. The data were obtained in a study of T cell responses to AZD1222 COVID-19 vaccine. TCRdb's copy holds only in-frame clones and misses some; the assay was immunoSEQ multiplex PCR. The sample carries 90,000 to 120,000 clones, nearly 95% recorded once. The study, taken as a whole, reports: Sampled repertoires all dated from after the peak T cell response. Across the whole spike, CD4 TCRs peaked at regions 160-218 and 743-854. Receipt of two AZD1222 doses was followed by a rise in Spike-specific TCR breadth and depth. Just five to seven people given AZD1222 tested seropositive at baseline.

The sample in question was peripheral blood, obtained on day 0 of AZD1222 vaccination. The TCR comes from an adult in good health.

The CDR3, as DNA: TGTGCCAGCTGGACCGGCGGTGGTCAGCCCCAGCATTTT. Translated, it gives CASWTGGGQPQHF. V usage is TRBV6-5 and J usage is TRBJ1-5; D ambiguous. CDR3 length: 13 residues. V was trimmed by 8 bases and J by 6 bases, leaving 14 bases between them. Germline V gene lookup returns CDR1 MNHEY and CDR2 SVGAGI.